The T cell receptor (beta chain) under discussion was sequenced for a study of blood T cell repertoires in COVID-19. Study information: Italy, Spain and the United States were the sources of the convalescent and acute COVID-19 samples. PBMCs, B-cell-depleted T cells, or T cells were the source of the cDNA or gDNA that made up the material.

The CDR3 has 13 residues. Germline V CDR1 and CDR2: MNHEY, SVGAGI. Trimming took 6 bases from V and 6 from J, leaving 11 bases between them. As handled by the study authors: Estimated nucleated cell counts came from reference gene primer amplification. Generated by immunoSEQ multiplex PCR, the TCRdb table keeps only in-frame clones and is missing some. Clone size and V and J calls were adopted from that table, with D and trimming inferred from the DNA. The table has 30,000 to 40,000 clones, just over 90% seen once. Sequencing was carried out using peripheral blood. This sequence joins TRBV6-5 and TRBJ1-4, with D tentatively TRBD1 (5 bases). The receptor was isolated from a male donor with active COVID-19. The CDR3 here is CASSSGIYEKLFF. As DNA, the CDR3 is TGTGCCAGCAGCTCAGGGATATATGAAAAACTGTTTTTT.